This T cell receptor beta chain was sequenced for a study of blood T cell repertoires in COVID-19. Study context: There were acute and convalescent COVID-19 samples, and they came from the United States, Italy and Spain. T cells, B-cell-depleted T cells, or PBMCs supplied cDNA or gDNA.

Original processing methods: Reference gene primers were amplified, and this amplification served to estimate nucleated cell counts. Sequencing used immunoSEQ multiplex PCR; TCRdb keeps in-frame clones, though not all of them. V and J calls and clone size come straight from that table; D and trimming were deduced from the DNA. The sample contains approximately 190,000 clones, 70% to 90% of which appear only once. V was clipped by 3 bases and J by 8 bases; unmatched bases: 6. Germline V gives CDR1 MNHEY, CDR2 SMNVEV (reference sequence). The CDR3 has 15 residues. The receptor comes from a woman between 65 and 79 years old with active or convalescent COVID-19. The chain recombines TRBV27 with TRBJ2-1; the match to TRBD2 covers 11 bases. Sequenced input: peripheral blood. CDR3 region: CASSFLSGRGDEQFF. For the CDR3, the DNA is TGTGCCAGCAGTTTTCTTAGCGGGAGGGGGGATGAGCAGTTCTTC.